The 27 T cell receptor beta chains below come from one sample, sequenced in a study of blood T cell repertoires in COVID-19. Method: immunoSEQ multiplex PCR; TCRdb's copy keeps in-frame clones and lacks some. The sample shows a few hundred thousand clones, approximately 91% of them seen only once. Sequenced input: peripheral blood. These receptor sequences come from a woman aged 25 to 39 with COVID-19, enrolled during active disease.

The rearrangement links TRBV4-1 to TRBJ2-5; no clear D gene. Germline V gives CDR1 MGHRA, CDR2 YSYEKL. The CDR3 sequence is 14 residues long. The V and J ends lost 4 bases and 2 bases respectively, with 11 bases between them. The CDR3 sequence is CASSLERRQETQYF. The CDR3 bases are TGCGCCAGCAGCCTAGAACGCAGACAAGAGACCCAGTACTTC.

The V gene is TRBV9, the J gene TRBJ2-2, with 11 bases matching TRBD1. The germline V gene encodes CDR1 SGDLS and CDR2 YYNGEE. This CDR3 has 15 amino acids. Trimming at V came to 4 bases and at J to 8 bases, leaving 7 bases not matched to a gene. In nucleotides, the CDR3 is TGTGCCAGCAGCCTGGGACAGGGGGAAATTGGGGAGCTGTTTTTT. Encoded protein: CASSLGQGEIGELFF. Using reference TRBV9 and TRBJ2-2 for the parts outside the CDR3, the full variable domain is DSGVTQTPKHLITATGQRVTLRCSPRSGDLSVYWYQQSLDQGLQFLIQYYNGEERAKGNILERFSAQQFPDLHSELNLSSLELGDSALYFCASSLGQGEIGELFFGEGSRLTVL.

The chain couples TRBV24-1 to TRBJ2-1; TRBD1 matches 8 bases. Germline V CDR1 and CDR2: KGHDR, SFDVKD. The CDR3 contains 13 residues. V was clipped by 7 bases and J by 9 bases; unmatched bases: 7. CDR3 residues: CATSKRQGSEQFF. The CDR3 nucleotides are TGTGCCACCAGCAAGCGACAGGGGTCTGAGCAGTTCTTC.

The chain links TRBV5-4 to TRBJ2-3, with a weak D call TRBD2 (6 bases). Trimming removed 0 bases from V and 1 base from J, with 12 bases in between. CDR1 and CDR2 (germline): SGHNT, YYREEE (reference sequence). CDR3 length equals 16 residues. The CDR3 is CASSLGRDRGTDTQYF. The CDR3 region has the DNA TGTGCCAGCAGCTTGGGGCGGGATCGGGGCACAGATACGCAGTATTTT.

The V call is TRBV5-1, the J call TRBJ2-3; 7 bases map to TRBD2. CDR3 size: 13 residues. Trimming took 6 bases from V and 1 from J; bases not matched to a gene: 2. Germline lookup yields CDR1 SGHRS and CDR2 YFSETQ. The CDR3 loop reads CASNREGTDTQYF. CDR3 bases: TGCGCCAGCAACCGGGAGGGCACAGATACGCAGTATTTT.

The rearrangement joins TRBV6-2 or TRBV6-3 to TRBJ2-7, with D hard to call. V lost 2 bases, J lost 0 bases, and 17 bases lay in between. CDR3 size: 17 residues. CDR1 is MNHEY and CDR2 is SVGEGT in the germline V gene. The CDR3 DNA follows: TGTGCCAGCAGTTACAGGAGTGGTAAAGGAAGCTCCTACGAGCAGTACTTC. This sequence encodes CASSYRSGKGSSYEQYF.

The J gene is TRBJ2-7, the V gene TRBV7-3, with 9 bases fitting TRBD2. Germline assignment: CDR1 SGHTA and CDR2 FQGTGA. This CDR3 region has 15 residues. V dropped 2 bases and J dropped 1; count of bases not matched to a gene: 3. The CDR3 loop reads CASSLAGGGSYEQYF. The CDR3 DNA is TGTGCCAGCAGCTTAGCGGGAGGGGGATCCTACGAGCAGTACTTC.

The V call is TRBV9, the J call TRBJ2-7, with TRBD1 identical over 7 bases. Germline CDR1 SGDLS, CDR2 YYNGEE. J was trimmed by 3 bases and V by 3 bases; bases with no gene match: 6. The CDR3 has 14 residues. The CDR3 sequence is CASSAEGASYEQYF. Written as DNA, the CDR3 is TGTGCCAGCAGCGCCGAGGGGGCAAGCTACGAGCAGTACTTC.

The chain couples TRBV19 to TRBJ2-1, with D perhaps TRBD2 (6 bases). The germline V and J ends were trimmed by 5 bases and 0 bases, with 14 bases remaining between them. The CDR3 spans 16 residues. Per the germline V gene, CDR1 is LNHDA and CDR2 is SQIVND (reference sequence). The CDR3 sequence is CASSPQRGSSYNEQFF. The CDR3 coding sequence is TGTGCCAGTAGTCCCCAACGGGGGAGCTCCTACAATGAGCAGTTCTTC.

The chain links TRBV7-9 to TRBJ2-1, with 8 bases fitting TRBD2. The CDR3 length is 17 residues. Trimming removed 2 bases from V and 6 bases from J; junction bases left unmatched: 12. CDR1 and CDR2 (germline): SEHNR, FQNEAQ (reference sequence). The CDR3 DNA follows: TGTGCCAGCAGCTTATCCCCACCGGGACTAGGGGCCAATGAGCAGTTCTTC. It yields the protein CASSLSPPGLGANEQFF.

V is TRBV11-2 and J is TRBJ1-1, with D uncertain. The CDR3 loop spans 15 amino acids. Trimming pared 2 bases from V and 0 bases from J, leaving 10 bases between. Germline V gene sequence: CDR1 SGHAT, CDR2 FQNNGV. This CDR3 reads CASSLLRDLNTEAFF. In DNA form, the CDR3 reads TGTGCCAGCAGCTTACTGAGGGATCTGAACACTGAAGCTTTCTTT.

This clone showed up just once. V gene TRBV30 combines with J gene TRBJ1-2; maybe TRBD1 (5 bases). Germline V gene lookup returns CDR1 GTSNPN and CDR2 SVGIG (reference sequence). Trimming removed 0 bases from V and 8 bases from J, with 28 bases in between. CDR3 size: 18 residues. CDR3 residues: CAWSVRWGTSAPPKGYTF. CDR3 DNA: TGTGCCTGGAGTGTAAGGTGGGGGACTTCAGCTCCCCCGAAGGGCTACACCTTC.

The CDR3 nucleotides read TGTGCCAGCAGCTCTCGGACAGGGGGCGGTAATTCACCCCTCCACTTT. It is translated as CASSSRTGGGNSPLHF. The rearrangement joins TRBV5-4 to TRBJ1-6, with TRBD1 matching 11 bases. With 3 bases clipped from V and 6 bases from J, the junction kept 5 bases outside the gene matches. Germline V gives CDR1 SGHNT, CDR2 YYREEE (reference sequence). The CDR3 is 16 amino acids.

The rearrangement links TRBV5-4 to TRBJ2-3; maybe TRBD2 (5 bases). CDR3 length: 14 amino acids. The germline V gene has CDR1 SGHNT and CDR2 YYREEE (reference sequence). Trimming left V 4 bases short and J 4 bases short, with 13 bases between. The CDR3 sequence: CASSSPSHSDTQYF. CDR3 coding DNA: TGTGCCAGCAGCAGTCCTAGCCATTCAGATACGCAGTATTTT. The whole variable domain, filled in from reference TRBV5-4 and TRBJ2-3, reads ETGVTQSPTHLIKTRGQQVTLRCSSQSGHNTVSWYQQALGQGPQFIFQYYREEENGRGNFPPRFSGLQFPNYSSELNVNALELDDSALYLCASSSPSHSDTQYFGPGTRLTVL.

The chain recombines TRBV7-3 with TRBJ2-2, with 10 bases matching TRBD2. V was pared by 6 bases and J by 0 bases, with 1 base of the junction left unmatched. The CDR3 covers 15 residues. CDR1 is SGHTA and CDR2 is FQGTGA in the germline V gene. CDR3 sequence (DNA): TGTGCCAGCAGAGCGGGAGGGACGAACACCGGGGAGCTGTTTTTT. This encodes CASRAGGTNTGELFF.

The rearrangement joins TRBV27 to TRBJ1-5; 11 bases match TRBD1. Germline CDR1 reads MNHEY; CDR2 reads SMNVEV (reference sequence). CDR3 length equals 17 residues. V was pared by 4 bases and J by 0 bases, with 5 bases of the junction left unmatched. The CDR3 is CASSSQDRGHSNQPQHF. The CDR3 DNA sequence: TGTGCCAGCAGTTCCCAGGACAGGGGGCATAGCAATCAGCCCCAGCATTTT.

V and J are TRBV19 and TRBJ1-5; TRBD1 matches 10 bases. CDR3 length: 16 residues. Trimming removed 5 bases from V and 6 bases from J; junction bases left unmatched: 10. The germline V gene has CDR1 LNHDA and CDR2 SQIVND (reference sequence). CDR3 coding DNA: TGTGCCAGTAGTCCCGGGACAGGGGAGAGAAGTCAGCCCCAGCATTTT. Encoded protein: CASSPGTGERSQPQHF. The complete variable domain, with remaining parts taken from reference TRBV19 and TRBJ1-5, reads DGGITQSPKYLFRKEGQNVTLSCEQNLNHDAMYWYRQDPGQGLRLIYYSQIVNDFQKGDIAEGYSVSREKKESFPLTVTSAQKNPTAFYLCASSPGTGERSQPQHFGDGTRLSIL.

The chain links TRBV13 to TRBJ2-7, with D possibly matching TRBD1 (6 bases). The CDR3 has 14 residues. With 5 bases removed from V and 0 bases from J, the gap between germline ends came to 11 bases. Germline-derived CDR1 and CDR2 are PRHDT and FYEKMQ (reference sequence). CDR3 sequence reads: CASSPGTHSYEQYF. In DNA, the CDR3 is TGTGCCAGCAGCCCCGGGACACACTCCTACGAGCAGTACTTC.

This chain connects TRBV6-5 to TRBJ2-3, with a tentative D call TRBD2 (6 bases). Germline V gene data show CDR1 as MNHEY and CDR2 as SVGAGI. Trimming removed 5 bases at V and 0 bases at J, with 12 bases between. The CDR3 is 15 amino acids. CDR3 nucleotides: TGTGCCAGCAGTCCGCGGGGAGCTAGCACAGATACGCAGTATTTT. Translated, it gives CASSPRGASTDTQYF.

The V call is TRBV5-1, the J call TRBJ1-1; D is possibly TRBD1 (6 bases). The ends were cut back, 0 bases at V and 1 base at J, with 10 bases in the middle. The CDR3 length is 15 residues. Per germline, CDR1 SGHRS and CDR2 YFSETQ. For the CDR3, the DNA is TGCGCCAGCAGCTTGGCACAGGGACGGAACACTGAAGCTTTCTTT. It translates to CASSLAQGRNTEAFF.

The genes are TRBV5-1 and TRBJ2-7; D possibly corresponds to TRBD2 (6 bases). V dropped 1 base and J dropped 3 bases, with 14 bases sitting between them. CDR3 size: 15 residues. Germline CDR1 reads SGHRS; CDR2 reads YFSETQ. The CDR3 region is CASSLLAAGSYEQYF. In DNA form, the CDR3 reads TGCGCCAGCAGCTTGCTTGCCGCGGGAAGCTACGAGCAGTACTTC.

The chain joins TRBV11-2 to TRBJ2-1; 13 bases match TRBD2. Germline values: CDR1 SGHAT, CDR2 FQNNGV. The V and J ends lost 4 bases and 13 bases, in that order; junction bases with no gene match: 4. The CDR3 is made up of 13 amino acids. This CDR3 reads CASSYGLAGDQFF. The DNA for the CDR3 is TGTGCCAGCAGCTACGGACTAGCGGGAGATCAGTTCTTC.

This sequence joins TRBV7-8 and TRBJ2-7, with D perhaps matching TRBD1 (5 bases). Trimming removed 7 bases at V and 5 bases at J, with 9 bases between. CDR3 size: 11 residues. Germline V gives CDR1 SGHVS, CDR2 FQNEAQ. The CDR3 DNA is TGTGCCAGCACACAGGACCACGAGCAGTACTTC. Protein sequence: CASTQDHEQYF.

This clone was seen only once. V usage is TRBV10-1 and J usage is TRBJ1-2; 8 nucleotides match TRBD1. This CDR3 contains 15 residues. With V trimmed by 0 bases and J by 4 bases, 4 bases remained unmatched. CDR1 is WNHNN and CDR2 is SYGVQD in the germline V gene (reference sequence). The CDR3 region has the DNA TGCGCCAGCAGTGAGTCCAGGGGGCGCCTCTATGGCTACACCTTC. It encodes CASSESRGRLYGYTF.

J is TRBJ2-5 and V is TRBV4-1; TRBD2 matches at 10 bases. Germline trimming cut 1 base from V and 4 bases from J; bases unmatched to any gene: 6. The CDR3 totals 16 residues. Per the germline V gene, CDR1 is MGHRA and CDR2 is YSYEKL. The CDR3 here is CASSQVGTSARETQYF. CDR3 nucleotide sequence: TGCGCCAGCAGCCAAGTGGGGACTAGCGCTAGAGAGACCCAGTACTTC.

This rearrangement joins TRBV2 to TRBJ2-3, with 11 positions matching TRBD2. Germline V lookup: CDR1 SNHLY, CDR2 FYNNEI. The CDR3 length is 20 residues. Trimming took 4 bases from V and 7 from J; bases not matched to a gene: 22. CDR3 sequence: CASSVPSGRYKSGNQNTQYF. For the CDR3, the DNA is TGTGCCAGCAGTGTCCCTAGCGGGAGGTATAAGTCGGGTAACCAAAATACGCAGTATTTT.

Here the CDR3 reads CASSRQGVNTEAFF. The CDR3 DNA follows: TGTGCCAGCAGCCGGCAGGGGGTGAACACTGAAGCTTTCTTT. The chain links TRBV2 to TRBJ1-1; 7 bases fit TRBD1. The trim removed 6 bases at V and 0 bases at J, leaving 4 bases unmatched. Germline loops: CDR1 SNHLY, CDR2 FYNNEI. The CDR3 is 14 amino acids.